This TCR beta chain was sequenced during a study of T cell changes during pregnancy in multiple sclerosis. This CDR3 comprises 14 residues. Germline loops: CDR1 MNHEY, CDR2 SVGAGI. The V and J ends lost 6 bases and 3 bases respectively, with 14 bases between them. Sequenced by immunoSEQ multiplex PCR; TCRdb stores in-frame clones only, minus some. The table shows roughly 46,000 clones, with 85% to 95% occurring only once. The clonotype was recovered from a female donor with multiple sclerosis, enrolled in a pregnancy study. Sequences were derived from CD8+ T cells from peripheral blood mononuclear cells, sampled in the first trimester of pregnancy. This chain joins TRBV6-5 and TRBJ1-2, with a possible D match to TRBD1 (5 bases). The CDR3 bases are TGTGCCAGCAGCCTCGGGGGGGGAGACTATGGCTACACCTTC. Protein product: CASSLGGGDYGYTF.